The rows below give T cell receptor beta chains drawn from one sample of a study of cytomegalovirus exposure and HLA in healthy donors. The assay was immunoSEQ multiplex PCR, and TCRdb's table has in-frame clones only and misses some. Seen here are about 89,000 clones, about 60% observed once, and the top ten hold under 8%. The sequencing input was PBMCs. The receptors shown here come from a woman aged 30 to 39 in good health and CMV-seronegative. Each CDR3 is given with its conserved first and last residue. Each record gives: V gene, clone size, CDR3 length, J gene, D gene, CDR3 DNA, CDR3 protein. D genes are given only for firm matches. Expanded clones get a size class; other rows say once, few or many, or leave the size out.

V gene: TRBV7-9; clone size: once; CDR3 length: 14; J gene: TRBJ1-4; D gene: -; CDR3 DNA: TGTGCCAGCAGCCGAGCAGGAACTAATGAAAAACTGTTTTTT; CDR3 protein: CASSRAGTNEKLFF
V gene: TRBV5-4; clone size: -; CDR3 length: 16; J gene: TRBJ2-7; D gene: TRBD2; CDR3 DNA: TGTGCCAGCAGCCCTAACGGGGGCGGGAGGTCACACGAGCAGTACTTC; CDR3 protein: CASSPNGGGRSHEQYF
V gene: TRBV4-3; clone size: few; CDR3 length: 15; J gene: TRBJ2-1; D gene: -; CDR3 DNA: TGCGCCTCCTCATCACGGGTAGGCACCTACAATGAGCAGTTCTTC; CDR3 protein: CASSSRVGTYNEQFF
V gene: TRBV10-3; clone size: -; CDR3 length: 12; J gene: TRBJ2-1; D gene: TRBD2; CDR3 DNA: TGTGCCATCATGGGGGGGAGGAATGAGCAGTTCTTC; CDR3 protein: CAIMGGRNEQFF
V gene: TRBV29-1; clone size: -; CDR3 length: 13; J gene: TRBJ2-7; D gene: TRBD2; CDR3 DNA: TGCAGCGCCGTGGGACTAGCGGGCCCCGAGCAGTACTTC; CDR3 protein: CSAVGLAGPEQYF
V gene: TRBV28; clone size: -; CDR3 length: 14; J gene: TRBJ2-7; D gene: -; CDR3 DNA: TGTGCCAGCAGAATGACAGGTAACGCCTACGAGCAGTACTTC; CDR3 protein: CASRMTGNAYEQYF
V gene: TRBV30; clone size: -; CDR3 length: 11; J gene: TRBJ1-1; D gene: -; CDR3 DNA: TGTGCCCCCCCCCGGTCCACTGAAGCTTTCTTT; CDR3 protein: CAPPRSTEAFF
V gene: TRBV9; clone size: -; CDR3 length: 13; J gene: TRBJ1-2; D gene: -; CDR3 DNA: TGTGCCAGCAGCGCGGGGGGGGCCAGAGGCTACACCTTC; CDR3 protein: CASSAGGARGYTF
V gene: TRBV5-6; clone size: -; CDR3 length: 15; J gene: TRBJ2-5; D gene: TRBD1; CDR3 DNA: TGTGCCAGCAGCTTATCCGGGACAGAGAAAGAGACCCAGTACTTC; CDR3 protein: CASSLSGTEKETQYF
V gene: TRBV30; clone size: few; CDR3 length: 18; J gene: TRBJ1-2; D gene: TRBD1; CDR3 DNA: TGTGCCTGGAGTGGAAGGACAGGGATCAAACTTCTTGACTATGGCTACACCTTC; CDR3 protein: CAWSGRTGIKLLDYGYTF
V gene: TRBV7-3; clone size: few; CDR3 length: 13; J gene: TRBJ2-5; D gene: -; CDR3 DNA: TGTGCCAGCAGTCCCCTTCCCGTCGGGACCCAGTACTTC; CDR3 protein: CASSPLPVGTQYF
V gene: TRBV28; clone size: few; CDR3 length: 15; J gene: TRBJ2-3; D gene: TRBD2; CDR3 DNA: TGTGCCAGCAGTTTCCAGGGTGGGGGGGGAGGTACGCAGTATTTT; CDR3 protein: CASSFQGGGGGTQYF
V gene: TRBV29-1; clone size: once; CDR3 length: 13; J gene: TRBJ2-7; D gene: TRBD1; CDR3 DNA: TGCAGCGCCCACGGGACAGGGGGTGGTGAGCAGTACTTC; CDR3 protein: CSAHGTGGGEQYF
V gene: TRBV27; clone size: -; CDR3 length: 15; J gene: TRBJ2-2; D gene: -; CDR3 DNA: TGTGCCAGCAGTCCCGGACGGGAGAACACCGGGGAGCTGTTTTTT; CDR3 protein: CASSPGRENTGELFF
V gene: TRBV4-1; clone size: -; CDR3 length: 15; J gene: TRBJ2-2; D gene: -; CDR3 DNA: TGCGCCACTAGACCGGCCGAACAGGGTGGCGGGGAGCTGTTTTTT; CDR3 protein: CATRPAEQGGGELFF
V gene: TRBV2; clone size: -; CDR3 length: 14; J gene: TRBJ2-7; D gene: TRBD2; CDR3 DNA: TGTGCCAGCAGTGGGCCTAGCGGGGCTTACGAGCAGTACTTC; CDR3 protein: CASSGPSGAYEQYF
V gene: TRBV10-1; clone size: -; CDR3 length: 13; J gene: TRBJ1-1; D gene: -; CDR3 DNA: TGCGCCAGCAGTGAGGGTCGGAGGACTGAAGCTTTCTTT; CDR3 protein: CASSEGRRTEAFF